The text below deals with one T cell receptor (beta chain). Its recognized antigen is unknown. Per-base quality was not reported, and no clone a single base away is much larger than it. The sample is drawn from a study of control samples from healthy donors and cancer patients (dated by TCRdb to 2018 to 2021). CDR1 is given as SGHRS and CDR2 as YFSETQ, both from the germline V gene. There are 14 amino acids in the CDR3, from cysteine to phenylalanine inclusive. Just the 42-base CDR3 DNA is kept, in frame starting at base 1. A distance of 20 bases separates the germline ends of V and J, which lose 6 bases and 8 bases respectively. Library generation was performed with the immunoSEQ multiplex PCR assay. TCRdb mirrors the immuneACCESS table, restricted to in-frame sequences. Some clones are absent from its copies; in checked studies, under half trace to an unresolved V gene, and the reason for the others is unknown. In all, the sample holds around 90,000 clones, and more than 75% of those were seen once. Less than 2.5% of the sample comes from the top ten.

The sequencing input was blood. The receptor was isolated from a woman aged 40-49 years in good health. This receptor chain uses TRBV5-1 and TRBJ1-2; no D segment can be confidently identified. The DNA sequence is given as TGCGCCAGCACCTCGGGTTGGGCCCAGGAGGGCTACACCTTC. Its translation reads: CASTSGWAQEGYTF.